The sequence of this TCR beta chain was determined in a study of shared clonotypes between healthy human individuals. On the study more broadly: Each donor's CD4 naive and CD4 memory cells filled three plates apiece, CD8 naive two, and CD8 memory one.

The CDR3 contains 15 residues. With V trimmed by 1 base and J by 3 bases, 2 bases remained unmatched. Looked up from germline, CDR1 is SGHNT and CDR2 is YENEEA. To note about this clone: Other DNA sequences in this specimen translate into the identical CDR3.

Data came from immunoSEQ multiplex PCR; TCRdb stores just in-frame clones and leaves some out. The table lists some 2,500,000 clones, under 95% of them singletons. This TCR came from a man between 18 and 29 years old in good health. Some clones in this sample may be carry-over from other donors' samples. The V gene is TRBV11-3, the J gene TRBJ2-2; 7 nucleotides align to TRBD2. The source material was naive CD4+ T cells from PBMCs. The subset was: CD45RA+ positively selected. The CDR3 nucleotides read TGTGCCAGCAGCTTAGCGGGAGGTCACACCGGGGAGCTGTTTTTT. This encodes CASSLAGGHTGELFF. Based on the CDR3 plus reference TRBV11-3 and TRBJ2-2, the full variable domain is EAGVVQSPRYKIIEKKQPVAFWCNPISGHNTLYWYLQNLGQGPELLIRYENEEAVDDSQLPKDRFSAERLKGVDSTLKIQPAELGDSAVYLCASSLAGGHTGELFFGEGSRLTVL.